The rows below give T cell receptor beta chains drawn from one sample of a study of blood T cell repertoires in COVID-19. Generated by immunoSEQ multiplex PCR, the TCRdb table keeps only in-frame clones and is missing some. Among 250,000 or so clones, about four fifths were seen once, and the ten largest hold roughly 10%. Sequenced sample: peripheral blood. These receptors all stem from an elderly man with acute or convalescent COVID-19. CDR3s include the opening cysteine and the closing phenylalanine or tryptophan. The D gene is left open where the match is weak. Clone sizes are given selectively: once, few, many, or a class where the clone is expanded.

clone size	V gene	J gene	D gene	CDR3 protein	CDR3 DNA
.	TRBV20-1	TRBJ2-3	.	CSAPKTDTQYF	TGCAGTGCTCCTAAGACAGATACGCAGTATTTT
.	TRBV24-1	TRBJ1-1	.	CATSASGEPNTEAFF	TGTGCCACCAGTGCTTCAGGGGAACCAAACACTGAAGCTTTCTTT
.	TRBV27	TRBJ2-1	TRBD2	CASRRGGSSYNEQFF	TGTGCCAGTCGGCGGGGGGGTAGCTCCTACAATGAGCAGTTCTTC
.	TRBV7-8	TRBJ2-7	.	CASSLDISSYEQYF	TGTGCCAGCAGCTTGGACATCAGCTCCTACGAGCAGTACTTC
.	TRBV6-5	TRBJ1-5	.	CASGETGSNQPQHF	TGTGCCAGCGGAGAGACAGGCAGCAATCAGCCCCAGCATTTT
.	TRBV25-1	TRBJ1-2	TRBD1	CASSGLRQGVDYGYTF	TGTGCCAGCAGTGGCCTGCGACAGGGAGTGGACTATGGCTACACCTTC
.	TRBV5-6	TRBJ1-2	TRBD1	CASSLELGQYNYGYTF	TGTGCCAGCAGCTTGGAGTTGGGACAGTACAACTATGGCTACACCTTC
.	TRBV2	TRBJ2-1	.	CASSLGTFNEQFF	TGTGCCAGCAGCCTAGGAACCTTTAATGAGCAGTTCTTC
once	TRBV12-5	TRBJ1-2	.	CASGQPNYGYTF	TGTGCTAGTGGACAGCCTAACTATGGCTACACCTTC
.	TRBV24-1	TRBJ1-6	TRBD1	CATRSGQGDNSPLHF	TGTGCCACCCGCTCGGGACAGGGAGATAATTCACCCCTCCACTTT
.	TRBV7-2	TRBJ1-2	.	CASSSRVGFGGYTF	TGTGCCAGCAGTTCGCGAGTCGGTTTCGGGGGCTACACCTTC
.	TRBV4-1	TRBJ2-4	.	CASSQLGGTKNIQYF	TGCGCCAGCAGCCAGCTAGGCGGGACCAAAAACATTCAGTACTTC
.	TRBV24-1	TRBJ2-1	TRBD2	CATRASGGAGNEQFF	TGTGCCACCAGAGCTAGCGGGGGGGCGGGGAATGAGCAGTTCTTC
.	TRBV29-1	TRBJ2-1	TRBD2	CSVEGTSGRASYNEQFF	TGCAGCGTTGAAGGAACTAGCGGGAGGGCCTCCTACAATGAGCAGTTCTTC
.	TRBV18	TRBJ1-5	TRBD1	CASSPYVGDSYSNQPQHF	TGTGCCAGCTCACCCTACGTGGGGGACAGTTATAGCAATCAGCCCCAGCATTTT
.	TRBV10-3	TRBJ1-1	TRBD1	CAISESAGTENGAFF	TGTGCCATCAGTGAGTCCGCCGGGACAGAAAACGGAGCTTTCTTT
.	TRBV5-1	TRBJ2-1	TRBD2	CASSLTSGGLYNEQFF	TGCGCCAGCAGCTTGACTAGCGGGGGGCTTTACAATGAGCAGTTCTTC
.	TRBV12-3/TRBV12-4	TRBJ2-1	.	CASSLSTYNEQFF	TGTGCCAGCAGTTTAAGTACATACAATGAGCAGTTCTTC
.	TRBV2	TRBJ1-2	.	CAGRRETYGYTF	TGTGCCGGCAGAAGGGAGACCTATGGCTACACCTTC
.	TRBV20-1	TRBJ2-7	.	CSAREAYEQYF	TGCAGTGCTAGAGAGGCTTACGAGCAGTACTTC
.	TRBV30	TRBJ1-3	TRBD1	CAWRSQGTGNTIYF	TGTGCCTGGAGGTCACAGGGGACTGGAAACACCATATATTTT
.	TRBV19	TRBJ1-6	.	CASSGAGNSPLHF	TGTGCCAGTAGTGGGGCCGGGAATTCACCCCTCCACTTT
few	TRBV7-9	TRBJ1-6	TRBD1	CASSTRDSNSPLHF	TGTGCCAGCAGCACACGGGACAGCAATTCACCCCTCCACTTT
.	TRBV24-1	TRBJ2-3	TRBD1	CATSDDRGVDTQYF	TGTGCCACCAGTGACGACAGGGGGGTAGATACGCAGTATTTT
.	TRBV11-3	TRBJ1-6	.	CASSLERQGTYNSPLHF	TGTGCCAGCAGCTTAGAAAGACAAGGGACTTATAATTCACCCCTCCACTTT
few	TRBV6-5	TRBJ1-2	.	CASSYASTNGYTF	TGTGCCAGCAGTTACGCCAGTACTAATGGCTACACCTTC
few	TRBV6-5	TRBJ2-7	TRBD1	CASSSPQGQSYEQYF	TGTGCCAGCAGTTCACCCCAGGGACAGTCCTACGAGCAGTACTTC
.	TRBV27	TRBJ1-2	.	CATGIGQSGYTF	TGTGCCACGGGAATTGGTCAGAGTGGCTACACCTTC
.	TRBV9	TRBJ2-7	TRBD1	CASSARQGSPYEQYF	TGTGCCAGCAGCGCAAGACAGGGGAGTCCCTACGAGCAGTACTTC
.	TRBV7-2	TRBJ1-4	.	CASSRQLATNEKLFF	TGTGCCAGCAGCAGACAGCTCGCAACTAATGAAAAACTGTTTTTT
.	TRBV6-6	TRBJ2-7	TRBD2	CASSYRAGATGEQYF	TGTGCCAGCAGTTATAGGGCGGGAGCCACGGGGGAGCAGTACTTC
.	TRBV7-9	TRBJ1-4	.	CASSLARAGFNEKLFF	TGTGCCAGCAGCTTAGCTCGGGCAGGGTTTAATGAAAAACTGTTTTTT
.	TRBV6-6	TRBJ1-1	.	CASRDSSTEAFF	TGTGCCAGCAGAGACAGTAGCACTGAAGCTTTCTTT
.	TRBV15	TRBJ2-7	.	CATSNPSGSPYEQYF	TGTGCCACCAGCAACCCCAGCGGTAGTCCCTACGAGCAGTACTTC
.	TRBV24-1	TRBJ2-2	.	CATSAAEDFTGELFF	TGTGCCACCAGTGCGGCCGAGGATTTCACCGGGGAGCTGTTTTTT
.	TRBV5-1	TRBJ1-1	TRBD1	CASSLMARQGPFGGTEAFF	TGCGCCAGCAGCTTAATGGCAAGACAGGGCCCCTTTGGGGGCACTGAAGCTTTCTTT
.	TRBV30	TRBJ2-7	TRBD1	CAWSVTGASYEQYF	TGTGCCTGGAGTGTAACAGGGGCCTCCTACGAGCAGTACTTC
.	TRBV2	TRBJ2-6	TRBD1	CASSPGTGILPGANVLTF	TGTGCCAGCAGCCCCGGGACAGGAATCCTTCCTGGGGCCAACGTCCTGACTTTC
.	TRBV5-1	TRBJ2-7	.	CASSLGRQTLYEQYF	TGCGCCAGCAGCTTGGGAAGGCAGACTTTATACGAGCAGTACTTC
.	TRBV12-3/TRBV12-4	TRBJ1-1	.	CASRTGMNTEAFF	TGTGCCAGCAGAACCGGGATGAACACTGAAGCTTTCTTT
.	TRBV5-1	TRBJ2-1	TRBD1	CASSSWTGSYNEQFF	TGCGCCAGCAGCTCTTGGACAGGTAGCTACAATGAGCAGTTCTTC
.	TRBV27	TRBJ1-1	.	CASSLKGRVNTEAFF	TGTGCCAGCAGTTTAAAGGGCAGGGTGAACACTGAAGCTTTCTTT
.	TRBV5-1	TRBJ1-2	TRBD1	CASSAGGDSRGQYGYTF	TGCGCCAGCAGCGCGGGAGGGGACAGTCGGGGCCAATATGGCTACACCTTC
once	TRBV5-4	TRBJ2-7	.	CASSLTGRNSYEQYF	TGTGCCAGCAGCTTGACAGGAAGGAACTCCTACGAGCAGTACTTC
.	TRBV27	TRBJ1-2	TRBD1	CASSLGTGVGGYTF	TGTGCCAGCAGCTTGGGGACAGGGGTGGGGGGCTACACCTTC
.	TRBV5-8	TRBJ2-7	TRBD2	CASSLVGRGSYEQYF	TGTGCCAGCAGCTTGGTCGGGAGGGGGTCCTACGAGCAGTACTTC
.	TRBV11-2	TRBJ2-1	.	CASSERVFEQFF	TGTGCCAGCAGCGAGCGGGTATTCGAGCAGTTCTTC
.	TRBV14	TRBJ1-2	.	CASSQVGPGRRFYGYTF	TGTGCCAGCAGCCAAGTTGGGCCCGGCAGGCGTTTCTATGGCTACACCTTC
.	TRBV27	TRBJ1-5	TRBD1	CASSDIDRGHQPQHF	TGTGCCAGCAGTGACATAGACAGGGGGCATCAGCCCCAGCATTTT
.	TRBV29-1	TRBJ1-1	TRBD1	CSARTGGASEAFF	TGCAGCGCACGGACAGGGGGCGCGTCAGAAGCTTTCTTT
.	TRBV19	TRBJ1-2	TRBD1	CATRDRASAAYGYTF	TGTGCCACGCGGGACAGGGCGTCGGCGGCCTATGGCTACACCTTC
.	TRBV3-1/TRBV3-2	TRBJ2-7	.	CASSLGASYEQYF	TGTGCCAGCTCCCTGGGGGCGTCCTACGAGCAGTACTTC
.	TRBV5-1	TRBJ2-7	TRBD2	CASSTWDSGIYEQYF	TGCGCCAGCAGCACCTGGGATAGCGGGATTTACGAGCAGTACTTC